Sequencing of this T cell receptor beta chain was carried out in a study of shared clonotypes between healthy human individuals. Terminally differentiated effector memory CD45RA+ cells were excluded from the naive CD8 cells, which were CD45RO-negative and positively selected for CCR7. Germline V gives CDR1 SNHLY, CDR2 FYNNEI. The CDR3 totals 14 residues. V shed 6 bases, J shed 7 bases, and the junction held 7 bases outside the gene matches. Repertoires were generated with immunoSEQ multiplex PCR, while TCRdb's copy carries only in-frame clones and drops some. This table has about 2 million clones, about 95% appearing once. This clone was found once.

The sample comprised naive CD8+ T cells sorted from blood. The J gene is TRBJ1-5, the V gene TRBV2, with 9 bases fitting TRBD1. This TCR came from a man between 18 and 35 years old in good health. The DNA for the CDR3 is TGTGCCAGCAGCATGGGACAGGGAGGCCAGCCCCAGCATTTT. Translation gives CASSMGQGGQPQHF.